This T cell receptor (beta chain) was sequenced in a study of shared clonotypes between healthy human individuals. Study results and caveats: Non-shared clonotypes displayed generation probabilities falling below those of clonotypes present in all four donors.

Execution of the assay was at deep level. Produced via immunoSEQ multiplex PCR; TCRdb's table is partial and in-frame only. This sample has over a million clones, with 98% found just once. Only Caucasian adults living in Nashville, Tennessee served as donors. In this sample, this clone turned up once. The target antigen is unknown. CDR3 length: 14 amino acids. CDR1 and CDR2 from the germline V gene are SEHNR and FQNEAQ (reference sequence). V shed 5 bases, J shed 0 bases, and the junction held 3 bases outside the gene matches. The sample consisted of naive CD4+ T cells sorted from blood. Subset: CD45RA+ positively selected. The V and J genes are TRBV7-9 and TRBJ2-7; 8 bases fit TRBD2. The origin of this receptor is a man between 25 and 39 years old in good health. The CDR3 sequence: CASSRTSSSYEQYF. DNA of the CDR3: TGTGCCAGCAGCCGGACTAGCAGCTCCTACGAGCAGTACTTC.